The rows below give T cell receptor beta chains drawn from one sample of a study of neurological immune-mediated disorders. TCRdb redid the calling of the 5' RACE reads with MiXCR, one entry per CDR3 protein. The sample includes 85,000 to 90,000 distinct CDR3 sequences, 3.5% of them seen just once. The specimen was PBMCs. These TCRs come from a woman between 45 and 60 years old with multiple sclerosis. Both conserved end residues are part of each CDR3. D genes are given only for firm matches. Clone size is not always given. Where it is, it says once, few, many or a class for expanded clones.

V gene	D gene	clone size	J gene	CDR3 DNA	CDR3 protein
TRBV9	.	many	TRBJ2-2	TGTGCCAGCAGCATAGCTACTACAGGAAGATCCGGGGAGCTGTTTTTT	CASSIATTGRSGELFF
TRBV9	.	many	TRBJ1-1	TGTGCCAGCAGCGTAGTAGGGGACAAGAACACTGAAGCTTTCTTT	CASSVVGDKNTEAFF
TRBV20-1	TRBD2	many	TRBJ2-2	TGCAGCGGGACTAGTGGGTTCGCGAACACCGGGGAGCTGTTTTTT	CSGTSGFANTGELFF
TRBV5-6	.	many	TRBJ2-3	TGTGCCAGCAGCTTGGTGTTGGATACGCAGTATTTT	CASSLVLDTQYF
TRBV7-6	.	many	TRBJ2-5	TGTGCCAGCAGCTTAGCGTTGGGGGTTAAAGAGACCCAGTACTTC	CASSLALGVKETQYF
TRBV6-6	.	many	TRBJ2-7	TGTGCCAGCAGCCGCCGGGGCGGCTACGAGCAGTACTTC	CASSRRGGYEQYF
TRBV4-3	TRBD2	many	TRBJ2-1	TGCGCCAGCAGCCAAGATAGACTAGCGGGGGGATCGTACAATGAGCAGTTCTTC	CASSQDRLAGGSYNEQFF
TRBV5-1	.	many	TRBJ2-5	TGCGCCAGCAGCTTGGAAGGGTCAACTCAGGTTCAAGAGACCCAGTACTTC	CASSLEGSTQVQETQYF
TRBV20-1	TRBD2	many	TRBJ2-7	TGCAGTGCTAGATCATTCGGACTAGACGGCGAGCAGTACTTC	CSARSFGLDGEQYF
TRBV7-8	TRBD2	many	TRBJ2-3	TGTGCCAGCAGGTTACGACGCGAGCGGGGGAGCACAGATACGCAGTATTTT	CASRLRRERGSTDTQYF
TRBV29-1	.	many	TRBJ2-7	TGCAGCGTTGAAGCCCAGACAGCCTGGGGGGAGCAGTACTTC	CSVEAQTAWGEQYF
TRBV7-2	TRBD1	many	TRBJ1-4	TGTGCCAGCAGCTTAGATGGACAGGGGGGAGAAAAACTGTTTTTT	CASSLDGQGGEKLFF
TRBV20-1	TRBD2	many	TRBJ2-5	TGCAGTGTGGTACTAGCGGGCCAAGAGACCCAGTACTTC	CSVVLAGQETQYF
TRBV7-6	.	many	TRBJ2-2	TGTGCCAGCAGGTCGGACCGGGGATCCGGGGAGCTGTTTTTT	CASRSDRGSGELFF
TRBV20-1	.	many	TRBJ1-2	TGCAGTGCTAGAAGTGGTGGGGGGTATGGCTACACCTTC	CSARSGGGYGYTF
TRBV9	.	many	TRBJ1-2	TGTGCCAGCAGCCAAGCGGGGGGTGAGGCAGCGAGCGGCTACACCTTC	CASSQAGGEAASGYTF
TRBV5-1	TRBD1	many	TRBJ1-1	TGCGCCAGCAGCTTGCAGGACAGGGGCACTGAAGCTTTCTTT	CASSLQDRGTEAFF
TRBV11-2	.	.	TRBJ2-2	TGTGCCAGCAGCTGGACCGGAGGGGAGCTGTTTTTT	CASSWTGGELFF
TRBV7-3	.	many	TRBJ2-3	TGTGCCAGCAGCTTATCCCCCACAGATACGCAGTATTTT	CASSLSPTDTQYF
TRBV5-1	TRBD1	many	TRBJ1-6	TGCGCCAGCAGCTTGGACCCGGGACAGGGGAGCTCACCCCTCCACTTT	CASSLDPGQGSSPLHF
TRBV7-2	.	many	TRBJ2-7	TGTGCCAGCAGCGGGAGTCGGGCGGGGCAGTACTTC	CASSGSRAGQYF
TRBV29-1	TRBD1	many	TRBJ2-5	TGCAGCTTACGAAACAGGGGGCAAGGGGAGACCCAGTACTTC	CSLRNRGQGETQYF
TRBV20-1	TRBD1	many	TRBJ2-3	TGCAGTGGGGGGGTGGTGGGACAGGGGGATTCGGATACGCAGTATTTT	CSGGVVGQGDSDTQYF
TRBV5-1	.	.	TRBJ2-1	TGCGCCAGCAGCTTATTTCAGGTGACTGAGCAGTTCTTC	CASSLFQVTEQFF
TRBV20-1	.	many	TRBJ2-7	TGCAGTGCGTACAGGGAGTTGGGCTCCTACGAGCAGTACTTC	CSAYRELGSYEQYF
TRBV4-3	TRBD2	.	TRBJ2-6	TGCGCCAGCAGCCAAGTGGCGGGGGGGCGTGGGGCCAACGTCCTGACTTTC	CASSQVAGGRGANVLTF
TRBV9	TRBD1	many	TRBJ1-2	TGTGCCAGCAGCGTAAACCAGGGGGATGGCTACACCTTC	CASSVNQGDGYTF
TRBV10-3	TRBD1	many	TRBJ1-2	TGTGCCATCAGTGAGACGACAGGGGGCCTCGGCTATGGCTACACCTTC	CAISETTGGLGYGYTF
TRBV7-6	TRBD2	many	TRBJ2-7	TGTGCCAGCAGCTTAGCAGCGGGGGGGGGTTCCTACGAGCAGTACTTC	CASSLAAGGGSYEQYF
TRBV20-1	TRBD1	many	TRBJ1-1	TGCAGTGCTCGGAGGGGAGGGGACAGGGCCGAAGCTTTCTTT	CSARRGGDRAEAFF
TRBV12-3/TRBV12-4	.	many	TRBJ2-4	TGTGCCAGCAGTTTATCTCGAAAAAACATTCAGTACTTC	CASSLSRKNIQYF
TRBV19	.	many	TRBJ1-1	TGTGCCAGTAGTATAGATCTGGCAGGGTACGCTGAAGCTTTCTTT	CASSIDLAGYAEAFF
TRBV7-9	.	many	TRBJ2-3	TGTGCCAGCAGCACCAAAAACGCAGATACGCAGTATTTT	CASSTKNADTQYF
TRBV5-6	.	many	TRBJ1-4	TGTGCCAGCAGCTTGTTGCAGGGAGGTGAAAAACTGTTTTTT	CASSLLQGGEKLFF
TRBV5-1	.	many	TRBJ2-3	TGCGCCAGCAGCTTGGGTCAGGGGAGTGGAGATACGCAGTATTTT	CASSLGQGSGDTQYF
TRBV4-1	.	few	TRBJ2-5	TGCGCCAGCAGCCCAGAACTAGTAGAGACCCAGTACTTC	CASSPELVETQYF
TRBV7-2	.	many	TRBJ2-3	TGTGCCAGCAGCCCACACACAGATACGCAGTATTTT	CASSPHTDTQYF
TRBV5-5	TRBD2	many	TRBJ2-5	TGTGCCAGCAGCAAGGGACTAGCGGGGGCACAAGAGACCCAGTACTTC	CASSKGLAGAQETQYF
TRBV20-1	.	many	TRBJ1-5	TGCAGTGCTTCCCGACCGGAGGGGTTTCAGCCCCAGCATTTT	CSASRPEGFQPQHF
TRBV5-1	.	many	TRBJ2-7	TGCGCCAGCAGCTTTCTCCGGGACTCCTATGAGCAGTACTTC	CASSFLRDSYEQYF
TRBV19	.	many	TRBJ1-5	TGTGCCAGTAGTATTGTGTCGGGAAGGAATCAGCCCCAGCATTTT	CASSIVSGRNQPQHF
TRBV7-8	.	many	TRBJ2-2	TGTGCCAGCAGCTTAGATCGGGGAGTCGGGGAGCTGTTTTTT	CASSLDRGVGELFF
TRBV9	TRBD2	many	TRBJ2-3	TGTGCCAGCAGCGACGGGACTAGAACAGATACGCAGTATTTT	CASSDGTRTDTQYF
TRBV20-1	TRBD1	many	TRBJ2-7	TGCAGTGCACAACAGGGGGCTCCCTACGAGCAGTACTTC	CSAQQGAPYEQYF
TRBV27	.	few	TRBJ2-6	TGTGCCAGCAGTCCTCTGGCCACGGGCCCTGGGGCCAACGTCCTGACTTTC	CASSPLATGPGANVLTF
TRBV12-3/TRBV12-4	TRBD1	many	TRBJ1-1	TGTGCCAGCAGTGCGGACAGGGGGACAGTCACTGAAGCTTTCTTT	CASSADRGTVTEAFF
TRBV3-1	.	many	TRBJ2-5	TGTGCCAGCACATACAGGGCTAGCCAAGAGACCCAGTACTTC	CASTYRASQETQYF
TRBV20-1	TRBD1	many	TRBJ1-1	TGCAGTGCTAGAGACGACAGGGGGCGAAATGAAGCTTTCTTT	CSARDDRGRNEAFF
TRBV9	TRBD1	many	TRBJ2-1	TGTGCCAGCAGCGAGGGACAGGGTTCGTACAATGAGCAGTTCTTC	CASSEGQGSYNEQFF
TRBV5-1	TRBD1	many	TRBJ2-1	TGCGCCAGCAGCTTGGACCCTACCGACAGGGTTTCTATCTACAATGAGCAGTTCTTC	CASSLDPTDRVSIYNEQFF
TRBV5-1	.	many	TRBJ2-7	TGCGCCAGCAGCTTAAAGGACGAGCAGTACTTC	CASSLKDEQYF
TRBV5-1	TRBD2	many	TRBJ2-4	TGCGCCAGCAGCCCGGTCCCGGGACTAGCGGGGGGGCCTGCCAAAAACATTCAGTACTTC	CASSPVPGLAGGPAKNIQYF